These 8 T cell receptor beta chains were all obtained from the same sample, sequenced in a study of CD8 T cells in ankylosing spondylitis. Study-level points and caveats: Several highly homologous variants formed a TCR beta motif that appeared characteristic of ankylosing spondylitis blood.

No antigens are known for them. Using its own MiXCR run on the 5' RACE reads, TCRdb lists one record per CDR3 protein. The profile shows about 540,000 distinct CDR3 sequences, roughly an eighth of them singletons. Material: blood, either unsorted or a sorted T cell fraction (not recorded which). Receptor source: a male donor with ankylosing spondylitis.

The chain employs TRBV11-2 and TRBJ2-1, with D unresolved. V was shortened by 5 bases and J by 8 bases, with 13 bases between the two germline ends. CDR1 and CDR2 (germline): SGHAT, FQNNGV. The CDR3 length is 13 residues. CDR3 sequence: CASSLPPGYEQFF. The CDR3 region has the DNA TGTGCCAGCAGCCTCCCACCGGGTTATGAGCAGTTCTTC.

CDR3 sequence reads: CASSLVPAGVTGELFF. The CDR3 DNA sequence: TGTGCCAGCAGCTTGGTCCCAGCGGGTGTAACCGGGGAGCTGTTTTTT. The chain combines TRBV5-6 with TRBJ2-2; the D gene is possibly TRBD2 (6 bases). The CDR3 runs 16 residues. CDR1 is SGHDT, CDR2 YYEEEE, per germline. Trimming shortened V by 0 bases and J by 5 bases, and 14 bases separated the two germline ends.

The table lists this clonotype with a few counts. The CDR3 DNA sequence: TGTGCCAGCAGGGACGGGAGGGCCGGGGCCGGGGAGCTGTTTTTT. This sequence encodes CASRDGRAGAGELFF. The chain carries TRBV12-3 or TRBV12-4 and TRBJ2-2, with 8 bases matching TRBD2. The trim removed 6 bases at V and 6 bases at J, leaving 9 bases unmatched. This CDR3 has 15 residues.

J is TRBJ2-7 and V is TRBV5-1; D is unclear. CDR1 SGHRS and CDR2 YFSETQ come from the germline V gene. Trimming cost V 3 bases and J 5 bases, with 9 bases left between them. The CDR3 extends over 12 amino acids. CDR3: CASSYTTNEQYF. DNA of the CDR3: TGCGCCAGCAGCTACACCACTAACGAGCAGTACTTC.

A few counts support this clonotype. The junction and the germline gene differ at one end; a read error may be behind it. The rearrangement uses TRBV20-1 and TRBJ1-4, with D possibly being TRBD1 (6 bases). The CDR3 has 15 residues. Germline CDR1 reads DFQATT; CDR2 reads SNEGSKA (reference sequence). CDR3 region: CSAREFGGLHEKLFF. The CDR3 nucleotides are TGCAGTGCTCGAGAGTTCGGGGGGCTGCATGAAAAACTGTTTTTT.

This chain links TRBV25-1 with TRBJ2-6; D remains unclear. The V gene's germline CDR1 is MGHDK and CDR2 SYGVNS. V gave up 4 bases and J gave up 0 bases, with 16 bases separating them. This CDR3 is 18 amino acids long. The CDR3 sequence: CASSASPGANSGANVLTF. The CDR3, as DNA: TGTGCCAGCAGTGCCTCACCGGGCGCAAACTCTGGGGCCAACGTCCTGACTTTC.

The V and J genes are TRBV13 and TRBJ2-1; 7 nucleotides agree with TRBD1. The CDR3 has 16 residues. V was pared by 4 bases and J by 4 bases, with 10 bases of the junction left unmatched. CDR1 is PRHDT, CDR2 FYEKMQ, per germline (reference sequence). The CDR3 loop is CASSSLTGFSYNEQFF. The CDR3 DNA sequence: TGTGCCAGCAGCTCATTGACAGGGTTTTCATACAATGAGCAGTTCTTC.

This clonotype was seen a handful of times. The V and J genes are TRBV28 and TRBJ2-1, with 8 bases matching TRBD1. The CDR3 extends over 13 amino acids. The V and J ends lost 2 bases and 8 bases, in that order; junction bases with no gene match: 2. Germline CDR1 and CDR2: MDHEN and SYDVKM. DNA for the CDR3: TGTGCCAGCAGTTTAGGGGGACAGGATGAGCAGTTCTTC. This translates into CASSLGGQDEQFF. Based on the CDR3 plus reference TRBV28 and TRBJ2-1, the full variable domain is DVKVTQSSRYLVKRTGEKVFLECVQDMDHENMFWYRQDPGLGLRLIYFSYDVKMKEKGDIPEGYSVSREKKERFSLILESASTNQTSMYLCASSLGGQDEQFFGPGTRLTVL.